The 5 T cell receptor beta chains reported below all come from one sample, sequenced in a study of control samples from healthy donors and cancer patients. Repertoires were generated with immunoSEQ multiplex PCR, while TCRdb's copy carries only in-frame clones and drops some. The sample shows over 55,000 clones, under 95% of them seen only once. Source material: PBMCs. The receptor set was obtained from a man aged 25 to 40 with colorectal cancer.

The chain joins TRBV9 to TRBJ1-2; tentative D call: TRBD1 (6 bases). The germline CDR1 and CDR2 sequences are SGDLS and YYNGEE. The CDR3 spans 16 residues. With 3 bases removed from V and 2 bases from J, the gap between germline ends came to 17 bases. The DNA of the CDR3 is TGTGCCAGCAGCGCACAAACAGGGTATGGCAACTATGGCTACACCTTC. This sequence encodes CASSAQTGYGNYGYTF.

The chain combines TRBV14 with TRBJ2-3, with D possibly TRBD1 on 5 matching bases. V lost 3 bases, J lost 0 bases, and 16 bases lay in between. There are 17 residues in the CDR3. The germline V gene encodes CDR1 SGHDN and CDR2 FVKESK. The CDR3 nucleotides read TGTGCCAGCAGCCAGTACCTCAGGGATCTTAGCACAGATACGCAGTATTTT. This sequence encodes CASSQYLRDLSTDTQYF.

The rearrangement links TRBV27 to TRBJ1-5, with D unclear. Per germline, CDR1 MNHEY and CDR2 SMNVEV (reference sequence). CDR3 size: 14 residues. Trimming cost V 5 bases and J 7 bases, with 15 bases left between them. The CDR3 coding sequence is TGTGCCAGCAGTGAGGCCCTGCTGGGGCAGCCCCAGCATTTT. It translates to CASSEALLGQPQHF.

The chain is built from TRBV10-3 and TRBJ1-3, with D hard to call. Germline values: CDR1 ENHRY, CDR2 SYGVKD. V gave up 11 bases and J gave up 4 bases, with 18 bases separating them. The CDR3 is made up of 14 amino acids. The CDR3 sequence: CAVAASGSGNTIYF. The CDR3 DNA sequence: TGTGCCGTCGCAGCGTCCGGGTCGGGAAACACCATATATTTT.

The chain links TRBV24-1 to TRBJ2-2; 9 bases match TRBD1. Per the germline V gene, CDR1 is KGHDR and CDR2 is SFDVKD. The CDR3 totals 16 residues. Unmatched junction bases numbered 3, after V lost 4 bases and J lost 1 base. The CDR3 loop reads CATSELGQGNTGELFF. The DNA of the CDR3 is TGTGCCACCAGTGAGTTGGGACAGGGGAACACCGGGGAGCTGTTTTTT.